This T cell receptor beta chain was profiled in a study of blood T cell repertoires in COVID-19. Across the whole study: The United States, Italy and Spain provided the acute and convalescent COVID-19 samples. From T cells, B-cell-depleted T cells, or PBMCs came the material, which was cDNA or gDNA.

CDR3 length: 16 amino acids. Germline-derived CDR1 and CDR2 are SGHNT and YENEEA. Trimming removed 1 base from V and 7 bases from J, with 19 bases in between. Assay: immunoSEQ multiplex PCR; the TCRdb copy retains only in-frame clones and omits some. In the table there are about 150,000 clones, 80% to 90% of which are singletons. This chain connects TRBV11-3 to TRBJ2-5; possible D gene TRBD1, 5 bases. The clonotype originates from a woman aged 70 to 79 with acute or convalescent COVID-19. What was sequenced was peripheral blood. The CDR3 region is CASSLGSGGARGTQYF. CDR3 nucleotides: TGTGCCAGCAGCTTAGGGTCGGGTGGGGCCCGTGGGACCCAGTACTTC.